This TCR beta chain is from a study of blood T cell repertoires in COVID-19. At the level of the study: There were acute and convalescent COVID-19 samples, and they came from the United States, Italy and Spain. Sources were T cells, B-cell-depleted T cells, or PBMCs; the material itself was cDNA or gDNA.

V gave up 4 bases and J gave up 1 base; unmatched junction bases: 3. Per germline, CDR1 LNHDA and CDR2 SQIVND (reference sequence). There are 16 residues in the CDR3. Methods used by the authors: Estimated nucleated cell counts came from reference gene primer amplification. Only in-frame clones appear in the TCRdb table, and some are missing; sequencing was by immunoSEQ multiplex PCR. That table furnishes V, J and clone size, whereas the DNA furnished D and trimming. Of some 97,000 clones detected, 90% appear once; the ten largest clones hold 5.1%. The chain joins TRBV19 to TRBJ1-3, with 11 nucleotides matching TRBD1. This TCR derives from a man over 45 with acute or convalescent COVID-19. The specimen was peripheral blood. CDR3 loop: CASSSRDRGSGNTIYF. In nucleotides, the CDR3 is TGTGCCAGTAGTAGCCGGGACAGGGGGTCTGGAAACACCATATATTTT.